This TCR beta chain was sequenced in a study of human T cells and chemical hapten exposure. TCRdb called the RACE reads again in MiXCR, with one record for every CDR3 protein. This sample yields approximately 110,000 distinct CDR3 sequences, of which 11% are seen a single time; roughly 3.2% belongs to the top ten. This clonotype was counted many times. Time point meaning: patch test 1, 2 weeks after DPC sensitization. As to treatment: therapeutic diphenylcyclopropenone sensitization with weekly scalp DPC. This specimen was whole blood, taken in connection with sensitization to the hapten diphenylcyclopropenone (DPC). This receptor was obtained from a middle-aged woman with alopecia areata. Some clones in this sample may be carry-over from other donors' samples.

The CDR3 DNA reads as TGTGCCAGCAGCTGGGACATCGGGGGGGCAACTAATGAAAAACTGTTTTTT. Its protein is CASSWDIGGATNEKLFF. The chain carries TRBV27 and TRBJ1-4; maybe TRBD1 (6 bases). The CDR3 loop spans 17 amino acids. Germline V gives CDR1 MNHEY, CDR2 SMNVEV (reference sequence). V was clipped by 6 bases and J by 0 bases, with 17 bases between them. Drawing the rest from reference TRBV27 and TRBJ1-4, the complete variable domain is EAQVTQNPRYLITVTGKKLTVTCSQNMNHEYMSWYRQDPGLGLRQIYYSMNVEVTDKGDVPEGYKVSRKEKRNFPLILESPSPNQTSLYFCASSWDIGGATNEKLFFGSGTQLSVL.